The next 17 T cell receptor beta chains were all read from a single sample in a study of blood T cells in healthy people across ages. It was with a sample-barcoded 5' primer and a J-beta primer mix that a second PCR of about 6 to 12 cycles was run. Each CDR3 protein gets one entry after TCRdb re-called the 5' RACE reads with MiXCR. This table has around 1,100,000 distinct CDR3 sequences, about two fifths appearing once. Source material: blood. These receptors were obtained from a young man in good health.

The chain carries TRBV6-5 and TRBJ2-2, with a weak D call TRBD1 (6 bases). CDR3 length equals 15 residues. Trimming took 5 bases from V and 10 from J, leaving 20 bases between them. Germline CDR1 and CDR2: MNHEY and SVGAGI. The CDR3 is CASSPTPSPGQELFF. The CDR3 DNA is TGTGCCAGCAGTCCAACCCCCTCACCGGGACAGGAGCTGTTTTTT.

This clonotype was recorded once. V usage is TRBV4-1 and J usage is TRBJ2-2; weak D call: TRBD2 (5 bases). The germline CDR1 and CDR2 sequences are MGHRA and YSYEKL. This CDR3 is built from 15 residues. Trimming cost V 4 bases and J 3 bases, with 12 bases left between them. The CDR3: CASSPRGIDTGELFF. The CDR3 nucleotides are TGCGCCAGCAGCCCTCGGGGAATAGACACCGGGGAGCTGTTTTTT.

This rearrangement joins TRBV5-1 to TRBJ2-3; no clear D gene. Germline-derived CDR1 and CDR2 are SGHRS and YFSETQ. Deletions cut 1 base from V and 3 bases from J, with 12 bases between. The CDR3 sequence is 15 residues long. CDR3 loop: CASSLTSETTDTQYF. In DNA form, the CDR3 reads TGCGCCAGCAGCTTGACGTCGGAAACAACAGATACGCAGTATTTT.

This clonotype occurred many times. As DNA, the CDR3 is TGCAGCGTCACAGAGAGCTCCTACGAGCAGTACTTC. It specifies CSVTESSYEQYF. The chain combines TRBV29-1 with TRBJ2-7, with no clear D. CDR1 is SQVTM and CDR2 is ANQGSEA in the germline V gene. The CDR3 sequence is 12 residues long. The V gene lost 6 bases and the J gene lost 0 bases, with 9 bases spanning the gap.

Remarks on this clonotype: It is likely a read error, because the conserved phenylalanine at the end of the CDR3 is missing. Written as DNA, the CDR3 is TGTGCCAGCAGCTTAGGTCCCGCTAGCGGGGGTCCCTCCTACAATGAGCAGTTCTTA. Translating gives CASSLGPASGGPSYNEQFL. The chain couples TRBV7-3 to TRBJ2-1; TRBD2 matches 10 bases. Germline values: CDR1 SGHTA, CDR2 FQGTGA. The CDR3 totals 19 residues. V lost 2 bases to trimming and J lost 0 bases; unmatched junction nucleotides: 10.

The chain uses TRBV20-1 and TRBJ2-3; 9 bases line up with TRBD2. There are 15 residues in the CDR3. Germline V gene sequence: CDR1 DFQATT, CDR2 SNEGSKA (reference sequence). Trimming removed 6 bases from V and 0 bases from J; junction bases left unmatched: 7. CDR3 region: CSAPAAGGSTDTQYF. The DNA for the CDR3 is TGCAGTGCCCCCGCGGCGGGGGGGAGCACAGATACGCAGTATTTT.

The J gene is TRBJ2-5, the V gene TRBV12-3 or TRBV12-4; D unclear. V lost 7 bases to trimming and J lost 11 bases, with 14 bases between them. CDR3 length equals 11 residues. The DNA for the CDR3 is TGTGCCAGCACCCGAGGCAATGAGCAGTACTTC. It is translated as CASTRGNEQYF.

V is TRBV12-3 or TRBV12-4 and J is TRBJ2-5; TRBD2 is a possible D gene (6 bases). The CDR3 loop spans 15 amino acids. V dropped 5 bases and J dropped 5 bases, with 18 bases sitting between them. Here the CDR3 DNA reads TGTGCCAGCAGTAGACTTATAGGCGGGGCTGAGACCCAGTACTTC. Its protein product is CASSRLIGGAETQYF.

J is TRBJ2-5 and V is TRBV2; D call uncertain. There are 14 residues in the CDR3. Germline CDR1 reads SNHLY; CDR2 reads FYNNEI. Trimming left V 3 bases short and J 2 bases short, with 10 bases between. The CDR3 loop is CASSEIDLQETQYF. DNA of the CDR3: TGTGCCAGCAGTGAGATAGACCTACAAGAGACCCAGTACTTC. Combining the CDR3 with reference TRBV2 and TRBJ2-5 gives the whole variable domain EPEVTQTPSHQVTQMGQEVILRCVPISNHLYFYWYRQILGQKVEFLVSFYNNEISEKSEIFDDQFSVERPDGSNFTLKIRSTKLEDSAMYFCASSEIDLQETQYFGPGTRLLVL.

The chain carries TRBV6-1 and TRBJ1-5; 7 nucleotides agree with TRBD1. V dropped 5 bases and J dropped 4; count of bases not matched to a gene: 2. The CDR3 is made up of 13 amino acids. CDR1 is MNHNS and CDR2 is SASEGT in the germline V gene. DNA for the CDR3: TGTGCCAGCAGTATGGGACAGAATCAGCCCCAGCATTTT. Translated, it gives CASSMGQNQPQHF.

This clonotype appeared a few times. The chain uses TRBV2 and TRBJ2-3; D is unresolved. Per germline, CDR1 SNHLY and CDR2 FYNNEI. Trimming cost V 1 base and J 0 bases, with 8 bases left between them. The CDR3 has 15 residues. The CDR3 nucleotides read TGTGCCAGCAGTGAAGAAGTTCATAGCACAGATACGCAGTATTTT. This gives the protein CASSEEVHSTDTQYF. Combining the CDR3 with reference TRBV2 and TRBJ2-3 gives the whole variable domain EPEVTQTPSHQVTQMGQEVILRCVPISNHLYFYWYRQILGQKVEFLVSFYNNEISEKSEIFDDQFSVERPDGSNFTLKIRSTKLEDSAMYFCASSEEVHSTDTQYFGPGTRLTVL.

The rearrangement links TRBV28 to TRBJ2-5; 10 nucleotides match TRBD2. J lost 4 bases, V lost 8 bases, and 10 bases had no gene match. The germline V gene encodes CDR1 MDHEN and CDR2 SYDVKM. This CDR3 is built from 15 residues. CDR3 bases: TGTGCCAGCGGGGGGGCTAGCGGGAGTAGAGAGACCCAGTACTTC. This translates into CASGGASGSRETQYF.

This CDR3 is CASSPPEHILSPLHF. CDR3 nucleotide sequence: TGTGCCAGCTCACCCCCGGAGCATATTTTGTCACCCCTCCACTTT. The V gene is TRBV18, the J gene TRBJ1-6; D gene unclear. The CDR3 extends over 15 amino acids. Germline V CDR1 and CDR2: KGHSH, LQKENI. The germline V and J ends were trimmed by 3 bases and 10 bases, with 16 bases remaining between them.

The rearrangement links TRBV9 to TRBJ1-1; D gene ambiguous. The CDR3 loop spans 13 amino acids. Germline CDR1 is SGDLS and CDR2 is YYNGEE. V lost 4 bases and J lost 6, with 13 bases in between. The CDR3 nucleotides read TGTGCCAGCAGCCCACCCTCGAGGTCTGAAGCTTTCTTT. Translating gives CASSPPSRSEAFF.

This clonotype was picked up many times. The chain employs TRBV7-3 and TRBJ1-2, with 7 bases that match TRBD1. J gave up 0 bases and V 2 bases, and 3 bases lay outside the gene matches. The CDR3 sequence is 15 residues long. Germline loops: CDR1 SGHTA, CDR2 FQGTGA. The CDR3 spells CASSLQGTANYGYTF. Here the CDR3 DNA reads TGTGCCAGCAGCTTACAGGGGACAGCTAACTATGGCTACACCTTC.

Only a few counts were recorded for this clonotype. V and J are TRBV2 and TRBJ2-1; D is uncertain. The V end lost 7 bases, the J end lost 2 bases, and 9 bases lay between the germline ends. The CDR3 is made up of 13 amino acids. Germline V gene sequence: CDR1 SNHLY, CDR2 FYNNEI. The DNA of the CDR3 is TGTGCCAGCAAGGATCCCACCTACAATGAGCAGTTCTTC. Translation gives CASKDPTYNEQFF. The entire variable domain, with the rest obtained from reference TRBV2 and TRBJ2-1, is as follows: EPEVTQTPSHQVTQMGQEVILRCVPISNHLYFYWYRQILGQKVEFLVSFYNNEISEKSEIFDDQFSVERPDGSNFTLKIRSTKLEDSAMYFCASKDPTYNEQFFGPGTRLTVL.

For this clonotype: A read error may be the cause here, since a much bigger clone is one base away. The V call is TRBV27, the J call TRBJ1-2, with D uncertain. Germline V gene data show CDR1 as MNHEY and CDR2 as SMNVEV (reference sequence). Deletions cut 2 bases from V and 4 bases from J, with 8 bases between. This CDR3 contains 13 residues. The CDR3 DNA sequence: TGTGCCAGCAGTTTACACAGCGGCTATGGCTACACCTTC. Residues: CASSLHSGYGYTF.